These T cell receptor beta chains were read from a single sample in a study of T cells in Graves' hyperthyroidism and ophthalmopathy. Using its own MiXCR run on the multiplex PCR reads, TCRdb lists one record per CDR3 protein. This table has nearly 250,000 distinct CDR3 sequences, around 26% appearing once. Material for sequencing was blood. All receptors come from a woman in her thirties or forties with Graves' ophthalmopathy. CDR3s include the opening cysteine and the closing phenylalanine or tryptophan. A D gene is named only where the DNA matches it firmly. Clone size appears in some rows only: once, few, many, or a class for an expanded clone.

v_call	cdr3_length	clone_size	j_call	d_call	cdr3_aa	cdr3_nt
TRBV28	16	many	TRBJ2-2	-	CASSLLYRANTGELFF	TGTGCCAGCAGTTTATTGTACAGGGCGAACACCGGGGAGCTGTTTTTT
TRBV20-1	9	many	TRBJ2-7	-	CSAEREQYF	TGCAGTGCAGAGAGGGAGCAGTACTTC
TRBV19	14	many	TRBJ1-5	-	CASSQRGVIQPQHF	TGTGCCAGCTCGCAAAGAGGGGTTATTCAGCCCCAGCATTTT
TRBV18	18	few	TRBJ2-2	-	CASSPKRDRISNTGELFF	TGTGCCAGCTCACCAAAGCGGGACAGAATCTCGAACACCGGGGAGCTGTTTTTT
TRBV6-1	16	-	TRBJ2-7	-	CASSEIPIGPAYEQCF	TGTGCCAGCAGTGAGATCCCTATCGGGCCGGCCTACGAGCAGTGCTTC
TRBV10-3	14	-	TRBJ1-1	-	CAISGNRVNTEAFF	TGTGCCATCAGCGGGAACAGGGTAAACACTGAAGCTTTCTTT
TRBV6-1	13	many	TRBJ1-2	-	CASSDRERGGYTF	TGTGCCAGCAGTGATCGGGAAAGAGGTGGCTACACCTTC
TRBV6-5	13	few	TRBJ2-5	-	CASRTSGQETQYF	TGTGCCAGCAGGACGAGCGGCCAAGAGACCCAGTACTTC
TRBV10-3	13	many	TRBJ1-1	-	CAISNGRATEAFF	TGTGCCATCAGCAACGGGCGCGCCACTGAAGCTTTCTTT
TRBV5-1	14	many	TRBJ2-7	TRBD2	CASSFLAGQYEQYF	TGCGCCAGCAGCTTTCTAGCGGGCCAATACGAGCAGTACTTC
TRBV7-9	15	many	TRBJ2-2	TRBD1	CASRAGTGGAGELFF	TGTGCCAGCAGGGCTGGGACAGGGGGTGCCGGGGAGCTGTTTTTT
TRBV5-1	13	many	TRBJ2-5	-	CASSPSYQETQYF	TGCGCCAGCAGCCCCTCCTACCAAGAGACCCAGTACTTC
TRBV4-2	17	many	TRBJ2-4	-	CASSQAARGTGADIQYF	TGTGCCAGCAGCCAAGCGGCCAGAGGGACGGGGGCGGACATTCAGTACTTC
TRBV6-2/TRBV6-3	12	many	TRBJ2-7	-	CASSRLAYEQYF	TGTGCCAGCAGCCGTTTAGCCTACGAGCAGTACTTC
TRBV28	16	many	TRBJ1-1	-	CASSLSLRPADTEAFF	TGTGCCAGCAGTTTAAGTCTCCGCCCTGCCGACACTGAAGCTTTCTTT
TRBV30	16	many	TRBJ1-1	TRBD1	CAWSVGTGGENTEAFF	TGTGCCTGGAGTGTAGGGACAGGGGGGGAAAACACTGAAGCTTTCTTT
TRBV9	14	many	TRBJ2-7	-	CASSVAGFGVEQYF	TGTGCCAGCAGCGTAGCGGGTTTTGGGGTCGAGCAGTACTTC
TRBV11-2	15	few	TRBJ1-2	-	CASSLGTPNNYGYTF	TGTGCCAGCAGCTTAGGGACACCCAATAACTATGGCTACACCTTC
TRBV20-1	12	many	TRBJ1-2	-	CSARRQTYGYTF	TGCAGTGCTAGACGACAGACGTATGGCTACACCTTC
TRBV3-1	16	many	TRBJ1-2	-	CASSQGREANSVGYTF	TGTGCCAGCAGCCAAGGCAGGGAAGCAAACTCGGTTGGCTACACCTTC
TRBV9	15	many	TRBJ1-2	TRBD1	CASSVGTGGSYGYTF	TGTGCCAGCAGCGTAGGGACAGGGGGAAGCTATGGCTACACCTTC
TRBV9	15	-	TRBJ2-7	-	CASSRRDEGIYEQYF	TGTGCCAGCAGCCGACGGGATGAGGGGATCTACGAGCAGTACTTC
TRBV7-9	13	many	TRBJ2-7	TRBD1	CASSNTGEHEQYF	TGTGCCAGCAGTAACACAGGGGAACACGAGCAGTACTTC
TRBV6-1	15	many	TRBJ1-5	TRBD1	CASRTMTGGNQPQHF	TGTGCCAGCAGGACTATGACAGGGGGCAATCAGCCCCAGCATTTT
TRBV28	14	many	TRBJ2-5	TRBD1	CASSFPRGRETQYF	TGTGCCAGCAGTTTCCCCAGGGGGAGAGAGACCCAGTACTTC
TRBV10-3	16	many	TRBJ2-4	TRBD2	CAISESSGTAKNIQYF	TGTGCCATCAGTGAGTCAAGCGGGACAGCCAAAAACATTCAGTACTTC
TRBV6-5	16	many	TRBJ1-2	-	CASSYSTAATVYGYTF	TGTGCCAGCAGTTACTCGACGGCCGCAACTGTCTATGGCTACACCTTC
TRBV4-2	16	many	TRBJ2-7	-	CASSPNPTASDYEQYF	TGTGCCAGCAGCCCCAACCCCACGGCTAGCGACTACGAGCAGTACTTC
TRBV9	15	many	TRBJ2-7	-	CASSGPGTALHEQYF	TGTGCCAGCAGCGGCCCTGGGACTGCCCTACACGAGCAGTACTTC
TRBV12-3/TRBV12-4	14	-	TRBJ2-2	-	CASSLRAATGELFF	TGTGCCAGCAGTTTAAGGGCAGCCACCGGGGAGCTGTTTTTT
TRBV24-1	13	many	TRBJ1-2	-	CATSEGGNYGYTF	TGTGCCACCAGTGAGGGAGGGAACTATGGCTACACCTTC
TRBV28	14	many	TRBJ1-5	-	CASSPSIPPQPQHF	TGTGCCAGCAGCCCTTCGATTCCCCCCCAGCCCCAGCATTTT
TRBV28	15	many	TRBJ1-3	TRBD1	CASSRGQDSGNTIYF	TGTGCCAGCAGCCGGGGACAGGACTCTGGAAACACCATATATTTT
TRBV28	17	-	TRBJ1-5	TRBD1	CASRFPGTGVSNQPQHF	TGTGCCAGCAGATTTCCCGGGACAGGAGTTAGCAATCAGCCCCAGCATTTT
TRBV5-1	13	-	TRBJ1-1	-	CASSLDGGREAFF	TGCGCCAGCAGCTTGGACGGGGGTCGTGAAGCTTTCTTT
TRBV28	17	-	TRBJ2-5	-	CASSQGASGVLGETQYF	TGTGCCAGCAGCCAGGGGGCTAGCGGGGTGCTGGGAGAGACCCAGTACTTC
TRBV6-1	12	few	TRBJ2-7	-	CASSELRHEQYF	TGTGCCAGCAGTGAATTGAGACACGAGCAGTACTTC
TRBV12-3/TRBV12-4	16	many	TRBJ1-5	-	CASSPLMGNSNQPQHF	TGTGCCAGCAGCCCGCTTATGGGCAATAGCAATCAGCCCCAGCATTTT
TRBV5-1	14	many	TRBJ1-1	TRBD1	CASNQGAGVTEAFF	TGCGCCAGCAACCAGGGGGCGGGGGTCACTGAAGCTTTCTTT
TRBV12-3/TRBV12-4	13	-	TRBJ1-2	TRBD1	CASSAPGGNGYTF	TGTGCCAGCAGTGCCCCAGGGGGTAATGGCTACACCTTC
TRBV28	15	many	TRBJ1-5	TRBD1	CASSAATGNNQPQHF	TGTGCCAGCAGTGCGGCGACAGGGAACAATCAGCCCCAGCATTTT
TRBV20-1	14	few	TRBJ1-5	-	CSAPRGVGNQPQHF	TGCAGTGCCCCCCGGGGCGTAGGAAATCAGCCCCAGCATTTT
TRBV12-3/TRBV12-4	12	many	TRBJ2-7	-	CASSLGSSEQYF	TGTGCCAGCAGTTTAGGATCGAGCGAGCAGTACTTC
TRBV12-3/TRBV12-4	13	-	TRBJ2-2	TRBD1	CASSNRGPGELFF	TGTGCCAGCAGTAACAGGGGACCCGGGGAGCTGTTTTTT
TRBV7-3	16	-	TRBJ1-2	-	CAISTITGIDTYGYTF	TGTGCCATCAGCACAATCACCGGGATTGATACCTATGGCTACACCTTC
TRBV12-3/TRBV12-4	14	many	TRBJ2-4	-	CASSLVTVKNIQYF	TGTGCCAGCAGTTTAGTGACAGTCAAAAACATTCAGTACTTC
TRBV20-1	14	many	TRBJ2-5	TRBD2	CSAFWTSEEETQYF	TGCAGTGCTTTCTGGACTAGCGAGGAAGAGACCCAGTACTTC
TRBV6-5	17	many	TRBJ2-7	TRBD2	CASSYGGSTSGRGEQYF	TGTGCCAGCAGTTACGGAGGATCGACTAGCGGGAGGGGTGAGCAGTACTTC
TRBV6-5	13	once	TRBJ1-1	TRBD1	CASSYGTGTEAFF	TGTGCCAGCAGTTACGGGACAGGGACTGAAGCTTTCTTT
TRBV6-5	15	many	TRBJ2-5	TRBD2	CASSRSSGRLETQYF	TGTGCCAGCAGCCGCTCTAGCGGGAGGTTGGAGACCCAGTACTTC
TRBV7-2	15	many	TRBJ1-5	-	CASSLRLDSNQPQHF	TGTGCCAGCAGCTTGAGGCTAGATAGCAATCAGCCCCAGCATTTT
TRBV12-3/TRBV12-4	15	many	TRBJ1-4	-	CASSPPGALNEKLFF	TGTGCCAGCAGTCCTCCCGGGGCGCTTAATGAAAAACTGTTTTTT
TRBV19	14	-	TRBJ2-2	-	CASSMLGYTGELFF	TGTGCCAGTAGTATGTTGGGATACACCGGGGAGCTGTTTTTT
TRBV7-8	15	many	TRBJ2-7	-	CASSQRARLGYEQYF	TGTGCCAGCAGCCAGAGGGCCCGTCTGGGCTACGAGCAGTACTTC
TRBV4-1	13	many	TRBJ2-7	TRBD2	CASSPGGVYEQYF	TGCGCCAGCAGCCCCGGGGGGGTCTACGAGCAGTACTTC
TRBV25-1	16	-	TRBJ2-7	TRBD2	CASSLLGSGRTYEQYF	TGTGCCAGCAGTTTACTCGGTAGCGGGAGGACCTACGAGCAGTACTTC
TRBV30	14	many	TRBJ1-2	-	CAWSRRRQGFGYTF	TGTGCCTGGAGTCGTAGAAGGCAGGGGTTTGGCTACACCTTC
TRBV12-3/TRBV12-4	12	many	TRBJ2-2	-	CASSQNTGELFF	TGTGCCAGCAGCCAGAACACCGGGGAGCTGTTTTTT
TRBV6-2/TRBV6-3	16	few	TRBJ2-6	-	CASRRGARGGANVLTF	TGTGCCAGCCGCAGGGGCGCTAGGGGCGGGGCCAACGTCCTGACTTTC